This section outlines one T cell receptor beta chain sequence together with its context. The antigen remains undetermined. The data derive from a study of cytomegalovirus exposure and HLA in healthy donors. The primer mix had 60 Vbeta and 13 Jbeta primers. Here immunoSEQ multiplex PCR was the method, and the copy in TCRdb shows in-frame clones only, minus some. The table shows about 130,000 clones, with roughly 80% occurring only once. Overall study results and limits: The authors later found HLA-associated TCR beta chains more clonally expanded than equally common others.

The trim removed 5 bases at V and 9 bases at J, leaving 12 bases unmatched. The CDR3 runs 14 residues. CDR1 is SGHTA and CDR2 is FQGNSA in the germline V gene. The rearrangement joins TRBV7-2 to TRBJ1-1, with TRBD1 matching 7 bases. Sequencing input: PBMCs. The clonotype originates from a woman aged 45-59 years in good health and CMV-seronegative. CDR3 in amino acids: CASSRTRGPAKAFF. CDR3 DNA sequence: TGTGCCAGCAGCCGAACGAGGGGGCCAGCTAAAGCTTTCTTT.